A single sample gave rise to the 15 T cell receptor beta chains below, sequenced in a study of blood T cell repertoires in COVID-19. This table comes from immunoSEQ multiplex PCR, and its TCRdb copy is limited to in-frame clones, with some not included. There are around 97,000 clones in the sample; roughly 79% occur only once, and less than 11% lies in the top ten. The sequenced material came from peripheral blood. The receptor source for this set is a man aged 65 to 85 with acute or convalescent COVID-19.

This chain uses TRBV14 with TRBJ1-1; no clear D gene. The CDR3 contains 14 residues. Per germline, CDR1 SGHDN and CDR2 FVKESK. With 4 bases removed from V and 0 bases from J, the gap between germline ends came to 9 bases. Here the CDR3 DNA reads TGTGCCAGCAGCCCTCCGGGGATGAACACTGAAGCTTTCTTT. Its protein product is CASSPPGMNTEAFF.

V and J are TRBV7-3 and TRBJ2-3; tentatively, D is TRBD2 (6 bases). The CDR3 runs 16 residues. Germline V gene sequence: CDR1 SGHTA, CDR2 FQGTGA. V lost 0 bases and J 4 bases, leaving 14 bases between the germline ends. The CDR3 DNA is TGTGCCAGCAGCTTAACCCCTAGCGTGAACTCAGATACGCAGTATTTT. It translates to CASSLTPSVNSDTQYF.

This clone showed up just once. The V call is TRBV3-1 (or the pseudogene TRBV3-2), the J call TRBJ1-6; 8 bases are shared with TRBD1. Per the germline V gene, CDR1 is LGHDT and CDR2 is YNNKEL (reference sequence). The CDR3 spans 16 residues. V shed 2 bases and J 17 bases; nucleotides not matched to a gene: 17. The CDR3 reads CASSQRYSGTGGSVHF. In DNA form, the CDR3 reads TGTGCCAGCAGCCAAAGGTATAGTGGGACAGGCGGCTCGGTCCACTTT.

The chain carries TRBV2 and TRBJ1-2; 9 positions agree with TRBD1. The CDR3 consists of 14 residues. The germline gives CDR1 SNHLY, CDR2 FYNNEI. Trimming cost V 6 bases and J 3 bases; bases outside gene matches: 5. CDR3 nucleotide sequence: TGTGCCAGCAGGGGGACAGGGCCGGACTATGGCTACACCTTC. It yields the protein CASRGTGPDYGYTF. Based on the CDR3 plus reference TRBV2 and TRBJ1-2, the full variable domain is EPEVTQTPSHQVTQMGQEVILRCVPISNHLYFYWYRQILGQKVEFLVSFYNNEISEKSEIFDDQFSVERPDGSNFTLKIRSTKLEDSAMYFCASRGTGPDYGYTFGSGTRLTVV.

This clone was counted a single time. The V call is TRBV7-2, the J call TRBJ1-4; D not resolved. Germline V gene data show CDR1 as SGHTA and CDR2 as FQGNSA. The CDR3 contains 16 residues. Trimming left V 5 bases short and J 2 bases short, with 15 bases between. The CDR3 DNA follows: TGTGCCAGCAGCCCTTCGGGATTTTTGACTAATGAAAAACTGTTTTTT. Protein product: CASSPSGFLTNEKLFF.

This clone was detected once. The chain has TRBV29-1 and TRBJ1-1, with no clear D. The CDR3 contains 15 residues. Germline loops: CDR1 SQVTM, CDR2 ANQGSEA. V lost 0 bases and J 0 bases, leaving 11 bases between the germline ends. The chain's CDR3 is CSVEEVGGLNTEAFF. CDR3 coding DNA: TGCAGCGTTGAAGAGGTAGGCGGGCTGAACACTGAAGCTTTCTTT. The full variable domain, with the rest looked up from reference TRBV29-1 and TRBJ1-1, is SAVISQKPSRDICQRGTSLTIQCQVDSQVTMMFWYRQQPGQSLTLIATANQGSEATYESGFVIDKFPISRPNLTFSTLTVSNMSPEDSSIYLCSVEEVGGLNTEAFFGQGTRLTVV.

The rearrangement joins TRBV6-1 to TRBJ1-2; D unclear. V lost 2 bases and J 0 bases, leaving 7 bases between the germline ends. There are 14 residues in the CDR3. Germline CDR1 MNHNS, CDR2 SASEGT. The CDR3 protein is CASSELRANYGYTF. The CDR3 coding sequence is TGTGCCAGCAGTGAATTACGGGCTAACTATGGCTACACCTTC.

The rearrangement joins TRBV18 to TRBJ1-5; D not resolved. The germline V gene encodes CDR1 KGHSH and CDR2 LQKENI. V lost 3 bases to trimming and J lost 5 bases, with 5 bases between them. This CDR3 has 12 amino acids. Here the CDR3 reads CASSPPDQPQHF. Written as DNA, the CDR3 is TGTGCCAGCTCACCCCCGGATCAGCCCCAGCATTTT.

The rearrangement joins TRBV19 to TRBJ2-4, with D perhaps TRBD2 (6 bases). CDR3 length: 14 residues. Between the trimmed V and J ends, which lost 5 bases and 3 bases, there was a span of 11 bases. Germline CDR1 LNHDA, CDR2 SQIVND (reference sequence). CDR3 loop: CASSSPGDKNIQYF. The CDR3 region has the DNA TGTGCCAGTAGTTCCCCGGGGGACAAAAACATTCAGTACTTC.

CDR3 sequence: CASSSGLAGVTYNEQFF. The CDR3 DNA sequence: TGTGCCAGCAGCTCGGGATTAGCGGGGGTTACCTACAATGAGCAGTTCTTC. This rearrangement joins TRBV11-2 to TRBJ2-1; 9 nucleotides line up with TRBD2. Germline trimming cut 4 bases from V and 2 bases from J; bases unmatched to any gene: 9. CDR3 size: 17 residues. Germline CDR1 SGHAT, CDR2 FQNNGV. Full variable domain (outside the CDR3, taken from reference TRBV11-2 and TRBJ2-1): EAGVAQSPRYKIIEKRQSVAFWCNPISGHATLYWYQQILGQGPKLLIQFQNNGVVDDSQLPKDRFSAERLKGVDSTLKIQPAKLEDSAVYLCASSSGLAGVTYNEQFFGPGTRLTVL.

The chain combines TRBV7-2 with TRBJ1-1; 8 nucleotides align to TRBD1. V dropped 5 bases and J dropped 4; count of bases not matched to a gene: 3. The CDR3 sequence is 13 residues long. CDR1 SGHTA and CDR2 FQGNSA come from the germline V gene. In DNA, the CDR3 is TGTGCCAGCAGCACGACAGGGGTCACTGAAGCTTTCTTT. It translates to CASSTTGVTEAFF.

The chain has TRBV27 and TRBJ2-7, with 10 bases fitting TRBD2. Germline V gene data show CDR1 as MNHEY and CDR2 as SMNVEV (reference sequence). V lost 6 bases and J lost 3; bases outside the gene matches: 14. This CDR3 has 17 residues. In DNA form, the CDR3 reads TGTGCCAGCAGACTAGGGATGGCTAGCGGGAGAGTCTACGAGCAGTACTTC. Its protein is CASRLGMASGRVYEQYF.

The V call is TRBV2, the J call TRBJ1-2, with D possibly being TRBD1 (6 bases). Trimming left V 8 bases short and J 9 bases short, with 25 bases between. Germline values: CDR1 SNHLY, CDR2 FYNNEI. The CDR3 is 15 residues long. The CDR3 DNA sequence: TGTGCCAGCGGATCAACCCGGGACACTAAGGATAGCTACACCTTC. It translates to CASGSTRDTKDSYTF. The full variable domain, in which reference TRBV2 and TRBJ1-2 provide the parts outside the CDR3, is EPEVTQTPSHQVTQMGQEVILRCVPISNHLYFYWYRQILGQKVEFLVSFYNNEISEKSEIFDDQFSVERPDGSNFTLKIRSTKLEDSAMYFCASGSTRDTKDSYTFGSGTRLTVV.

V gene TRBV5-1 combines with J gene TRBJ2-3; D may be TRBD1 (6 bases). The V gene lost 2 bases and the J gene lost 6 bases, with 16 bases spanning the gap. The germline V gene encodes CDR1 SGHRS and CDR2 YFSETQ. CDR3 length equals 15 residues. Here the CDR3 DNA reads TGCGCCAGCAGCTTTTCAGGGGATGGCAGCGATACGCAGTATTTT. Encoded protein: CASSFSGDGSDTQYF.

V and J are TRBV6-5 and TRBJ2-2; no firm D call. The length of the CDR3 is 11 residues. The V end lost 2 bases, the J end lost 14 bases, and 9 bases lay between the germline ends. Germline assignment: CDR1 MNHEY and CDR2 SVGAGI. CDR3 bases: TGTGCCAGCAGTTACGGCAGAACCCTGTTTTTT. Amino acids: CASSYGRTLFF.